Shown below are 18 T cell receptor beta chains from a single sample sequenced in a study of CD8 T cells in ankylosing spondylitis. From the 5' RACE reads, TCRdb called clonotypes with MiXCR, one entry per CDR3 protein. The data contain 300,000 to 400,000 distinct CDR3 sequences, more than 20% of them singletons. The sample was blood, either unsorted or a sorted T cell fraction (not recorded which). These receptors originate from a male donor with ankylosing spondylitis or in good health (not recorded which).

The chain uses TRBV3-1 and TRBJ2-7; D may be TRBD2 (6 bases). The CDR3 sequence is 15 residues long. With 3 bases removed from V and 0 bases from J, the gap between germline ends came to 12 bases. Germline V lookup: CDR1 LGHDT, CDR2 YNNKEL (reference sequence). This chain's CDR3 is CASSQVGTSSYEQYF. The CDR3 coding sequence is TGTGCCAGCAGCCAGGTAGGGACTTCCTCCTACGAGCAGTACTTC.

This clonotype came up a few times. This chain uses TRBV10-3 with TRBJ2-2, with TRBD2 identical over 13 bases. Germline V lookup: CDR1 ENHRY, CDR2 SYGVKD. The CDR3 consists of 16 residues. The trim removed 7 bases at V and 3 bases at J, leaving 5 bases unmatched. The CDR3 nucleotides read TGTGCCATCACCGGGACTAGCGGGGCTGACACCGGGGAGCTGTTTTTT. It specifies CAITGTSGADTGELFF.

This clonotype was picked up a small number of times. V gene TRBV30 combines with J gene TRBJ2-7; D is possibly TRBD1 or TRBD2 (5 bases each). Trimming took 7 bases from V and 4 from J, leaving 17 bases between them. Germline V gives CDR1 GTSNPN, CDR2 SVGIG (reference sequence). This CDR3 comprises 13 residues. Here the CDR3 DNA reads TGTGCCTATACTGAAGGGACCACGTACGAGCAGTACTTC. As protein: CAYTEGTTYEQYF.

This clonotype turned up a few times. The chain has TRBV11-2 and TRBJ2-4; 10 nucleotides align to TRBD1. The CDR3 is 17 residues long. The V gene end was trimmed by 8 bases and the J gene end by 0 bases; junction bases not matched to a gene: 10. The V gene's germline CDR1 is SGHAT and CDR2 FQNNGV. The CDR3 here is CASGRDRGLLAKNIQYF. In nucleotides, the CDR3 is TGTGCCAGCGGACGGGACAGGGGTTTACTAGCCAAAAACATTCAGTACTTC.

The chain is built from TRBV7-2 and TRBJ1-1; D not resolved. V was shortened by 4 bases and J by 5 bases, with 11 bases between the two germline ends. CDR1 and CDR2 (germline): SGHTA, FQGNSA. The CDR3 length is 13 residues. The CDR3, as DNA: TGTGCCAGCAGCTCAGGACGGCGAACTGAAGCTTTCTTT. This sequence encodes CASSSGRRTEAFF.

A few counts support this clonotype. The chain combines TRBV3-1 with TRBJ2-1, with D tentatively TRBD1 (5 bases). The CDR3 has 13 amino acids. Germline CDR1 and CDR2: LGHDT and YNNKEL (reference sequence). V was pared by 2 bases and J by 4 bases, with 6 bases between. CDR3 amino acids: CASSQRGYNEQFF. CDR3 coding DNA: TGTGCCAGCAGCCAAAGGGGATACAATGAGCAGTTCTTC.

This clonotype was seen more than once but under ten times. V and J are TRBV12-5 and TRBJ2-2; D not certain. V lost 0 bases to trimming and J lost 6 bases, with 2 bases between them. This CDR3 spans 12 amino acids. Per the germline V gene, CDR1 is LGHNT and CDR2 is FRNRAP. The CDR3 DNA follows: TGTGCTAGTGGTTTGGTCCCCGGGGAGCTGTTTTTT. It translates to CASGLVPGELFF. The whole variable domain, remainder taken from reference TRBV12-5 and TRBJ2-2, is DARVTQTPRHKVTEMGQEVTMRCQPILGHNTVFWYRQTMMQGLELLAYFRNRAPLDDSGMPKDRFSAEMPDATLATLKIQPSEPRDSAVYFCASGLVPGELFFGEGSRLTVL.

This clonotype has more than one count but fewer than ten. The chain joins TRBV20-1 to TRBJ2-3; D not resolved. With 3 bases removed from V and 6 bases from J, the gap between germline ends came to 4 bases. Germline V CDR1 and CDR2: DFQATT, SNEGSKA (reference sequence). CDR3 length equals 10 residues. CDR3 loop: CSASFDTQYF. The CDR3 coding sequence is TGCAGTGCTAGTTTCGATACGCAGTATTTT.

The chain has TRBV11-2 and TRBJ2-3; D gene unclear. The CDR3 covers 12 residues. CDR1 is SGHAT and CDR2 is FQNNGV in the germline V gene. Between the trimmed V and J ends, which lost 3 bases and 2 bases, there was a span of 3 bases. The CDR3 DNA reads TGTGCCAGCAGCTTCATCACAGATACGCAGTATTTT. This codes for CASSFITDTQYF.

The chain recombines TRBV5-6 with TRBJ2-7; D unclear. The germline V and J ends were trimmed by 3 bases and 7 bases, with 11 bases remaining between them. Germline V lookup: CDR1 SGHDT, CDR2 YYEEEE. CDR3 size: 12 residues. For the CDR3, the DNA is TGTGCCAGCAGCTGGACCGTGGGGGAGCAGTACTTC. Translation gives CASSWTVGEQYF.

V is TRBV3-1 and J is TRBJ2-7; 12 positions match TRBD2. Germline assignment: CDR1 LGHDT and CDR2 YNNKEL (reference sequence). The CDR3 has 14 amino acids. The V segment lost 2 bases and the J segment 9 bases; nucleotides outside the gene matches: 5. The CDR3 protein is CASSQMTSGGVQYF. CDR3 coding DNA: TGTGCCAGCAGCCAAATGACTAGCGGGGGCGTGCAGTACTTC.

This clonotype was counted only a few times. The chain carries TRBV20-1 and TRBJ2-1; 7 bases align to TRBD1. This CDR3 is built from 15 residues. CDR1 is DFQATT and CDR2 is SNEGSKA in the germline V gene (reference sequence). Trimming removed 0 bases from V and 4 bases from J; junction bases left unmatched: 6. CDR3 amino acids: CSARDDRVGYNEQFF. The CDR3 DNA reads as TGCAGTGCTAGAGACGACAGGGTAGGGTACAATGAGCAGTTCTTC.

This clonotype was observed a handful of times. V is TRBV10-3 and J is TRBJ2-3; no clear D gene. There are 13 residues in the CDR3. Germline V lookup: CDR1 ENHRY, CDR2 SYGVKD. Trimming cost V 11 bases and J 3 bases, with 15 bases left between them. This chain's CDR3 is CAGSESETDTQYF. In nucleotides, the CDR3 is TGTGCCGGTTCCGAGTCGGAGACAGATACGCAGTATTTT.

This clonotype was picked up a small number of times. CDR3 nucleotide sequence: TGTGCCAGCAGCTTAGATCCTAGACTAGCGGGGGGGCTCTTGTTTCAAGAGACCCAGTACTTC. Its translation is CASSLDPRLAGGLLFQETQYF. This chain links TRBV11-2 with TRBJ2-5, with 14 nucleotides matching TRBD2. This CDR3 contains 21 residues. V lost 0 bases, J lost 2 bases, and 14 bases stayed unmatched. The germline V gene has CDR1 SGHAT and CDR2 FQNNGV.

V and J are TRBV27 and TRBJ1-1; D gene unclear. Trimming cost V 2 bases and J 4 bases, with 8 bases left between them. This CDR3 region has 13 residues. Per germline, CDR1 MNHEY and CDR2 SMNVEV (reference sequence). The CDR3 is CASSLPGSTEAFF. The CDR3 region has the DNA TGTGCCAGCAGTTTACCGGGAAGCACTGAAGCTTTCTTT.

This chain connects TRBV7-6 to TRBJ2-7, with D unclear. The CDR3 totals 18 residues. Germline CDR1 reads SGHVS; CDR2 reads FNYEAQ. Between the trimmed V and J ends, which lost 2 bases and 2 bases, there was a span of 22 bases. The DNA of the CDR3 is TGTGCCAGCAGCTTATTGGCGGCGGAAGACTCGAGCACCTACGAGCAGTACTTC. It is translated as CASSLLAAEDSSTYEQYF.

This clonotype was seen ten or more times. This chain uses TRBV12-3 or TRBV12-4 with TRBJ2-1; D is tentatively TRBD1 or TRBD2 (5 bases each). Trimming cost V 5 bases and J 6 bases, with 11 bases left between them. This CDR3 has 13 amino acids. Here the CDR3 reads CASSPRDLNEQFF. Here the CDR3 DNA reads TGTGCCAGCAGTCCCCGGGACCTCAATGAGCAGTTCTTC.

The CDR3 region is CSAIQEGALHF. DNA of the CDR3: TGCAGTGCCATACAAGAGGGGGCCCTCCACTTT. The chain combines TRBV20-1 with TRBJ1-6, with a tentative D call TRBD1 (6 bases). The CDR3 is 11 residues long. Germline values: CDR1 DFQATT, CDR2 SNEGSKA (reference sequence). With 6 bases removed from V and 14 bases from J, the gap between germline ends came to 14 bases.